This TCR beta chain was sequenced during a study of T cells in Graves' hyperthyroidism and ophthalmopathy. CDR1 is GTSNPN, CDR2 SVGIG, per germline (reference sequence). Trimming stripped 1 base from V and 0 bases from J, with 7 bases between. The CDR3 has 15 residues. The table lists this clonotype with many counts. The TCR beta CDR3 regions underwent amplification using RNA transcripts as the source. The study used the HTBI primer set for a first-round RT-PCR of the TCR CDR3. TCRdb redid the calling of the multiplex PCR reads with MiXCR, one entry per CDR3 protein. The sample has 300,000 to 350,000 distinct CDR3 sequences, roughly a fifth seen once; the top ten hold 50%.

The source is a woman between 50 and 59 years old with Graves' hyperthyroidism. Sequencing was performed on blood. The chain employs TRBV30 and TRBJ2-6; no definite D call. CDR3 in DNA: TGTGCCTGGAGTGGGGCCCGCTCTGGGGCCAACGTCCTGACTTTC. This sequence encodes CAWSGARSGANVLTF.